The 30 T cell receptor beta chains in this list originate from one sample, sequenced in a study of CD8 T cells in ankylosing spondylitis (dated 2017 in TCRdb). The protocol used for the library was 5' RACE. The instrument given in TCRdb is Illumina HiSeq 2500. Through fastp at Q25 and MiXCR, TCRdb rebuilt clones from the public reads, retaining in-frame beta chains. All rows with the same CDR3 protein become a single entry with the most common DNA and genes. The sample table holds 85,000 to 100,000 distinct CDR3 sequences, of which 8.8% were seen once. The ten largest account for approximately 5.5% of the sample. The sample taken for sequencing was blood, either unsorted or a sorted T cell fraction (not recorded which). These receptors originate from a male donor with ankylosing spondylitis or in good health (not recorded which).

This clonotype has a count of ten or more. The chain has TRBV28 and TRBJ1-6, with TRBD1 as a possible D gene (5 bases). The CDR3 length is 15 residues. CDR1 MDHEN and CDR2 SYDVKM come from the germline V gene. V lost 6 bases to trimming and J lost 7 bases, with 16 bases between them. In nucleotides, the CDR3 is TGTGCCAGCAGACTTAGGGACCCGGGCAATTCACCCCTCCACTTT. This translates into CASRLRDPGNSPLHF. Using reference TRBV28 and TRBJ1-6 for the parts outside the CDR3, the full variable domain is DVKVTQSSRYLVKRTGEKVFLECVQDMDHENMFWYRQDPGLGLRLIYFSYDVKMKEKGDIPEGYSVSREKKERFSLILESASTNQTSMYLCASRLRDPGNSPLHFGNGTRLTVT.

With regard to this clonotype: A much more abundant neighbour one base away suggests this may be a read error. This rearrangement joins TRBV7-2 to TRBJ2-1, with TRBD2 matching 11 bases. The trim removed 6 bases at V and 12 bases at J, leaving 13 bases unmatched. Germline CDR1 is SGHTA and CDR2 is FQGNSA. The CDR3 extends over 15 amino acids. This CDR3 reads CASSTSGGTDRGQFF. The DNA for the CDR3 is TGTGCCAGCAGTACTAGCGGGGGCACGGATAGGGGGCAGTTCTTC.

This clonotype came up many times. V usage is TRBV5-5 and J usage is TRBJ2-7; D not certain. The germline V gene encodes CDR1 SGHKS and CDR2 YYEKEE (reference sequence). V was cut by 6 bases and J by 0 bases, with 10 bases left in between. CDR3 size: 13 residues. The CDR3 region is CASNVYNSYEQYF. The CDR3 DNA follows: TGTGCCAGCAACGTTTACAACTCCTACGAGCAGTACTTC.

In its sample, this clonotype was seen many times. The chain uses TRBV6-1 and TRBJ1-2; D is unresolved. Looked up from germline, CDR1 is MNHNS and CDR2 is SASEGT. CDR3 length: 14 residues. V lost 7 bases to trimming and J lost 4 bases, with 16 bases between them. This CDR3 reads CASTYRGGSYGYTF. The CDR3 bases are TGTGCCAGCACCTACCGGGGAGGAAGCTATGGCTACACCTTC.

This clonotype was recorded at least ten times. The chain has TRBV30 and TRBJ1-5; TRBD1 is a possible D gene (5 bases). Trimming left V 3 bases short and J 2 bases short, with 8 bases between. CDR3 length equals 13 residues. CDR1 and CDR2 from the germline V gene are GTSNPN and SVGIG (reference sequence). This CDR3 reads CAWRSGGNQPQHF. CDR3 DNA sequence: TGTGCCTGGAGGTCGGGGGGCAATCAGCCCCAGCATTTT.

Many counts were recorded for this clonotype. The CDR3 loop is CASSQTDNEQFF. Here the CDR3 DNA reads TGTGCCAGCAGCCAGACAGACAATGAGCAGTTCTTC. The chain is built from TRBV3-1 and TRBJ2-1, with D perhaps matching TRBD1 (5 bases). The germline CDR1 and CDR2 sequences are LGHDT and YNNKEL (reference sequence). V was shortened by 3 bases and J by 5 bases, with 5 bases between the two germline ends. The CDR3 totals 12 residues.

This clonotype was detected ten times or more. V gene TRBV11-3 combines with J gene TRBJ2-3; 7 bases line up with TRBD1. The CDR3 is 17 residues long. From germline, CDR1 is SGHNT and CDR2 YENEEA. V shed 1 base, J shed 2 bases, and the junction held 9 bases outside the gene matches. This CDR3 reads CASSLGQGSGLTDTQYF. CDR3 nucleotides: TGTGCCAGCAGCTTAGGACAGGGTTCGGGTCTCACAGATACGCAGTATTTT.

The sample holds many counts of this clonotype. The junction departs from germline at one end; a sequencing error may be responsible. The genes are TRBV19 and TRBJ1-5, with D possibly TRBD1 on 6 matching bases. This CDR3 comprises 15 residues. CDR1 and CDR2 (germline): LNHDA, SQIVND (reference sequence). For the CDR3, the DNA is TGTGCCAGTACTATACAGGGCTCGAGCAATCAGCCCCAGCATTTT. Translating it yields CASTIQGSSNQPQHF.

This clonotype turned up a few times. This sequence joins TRBV18 and TRBJ2-1; TRBD2 matches at 11 bases. CDR3 size: 13 residues. The junction had 6 bases not matched to a gene; V was cut back by 3 bases and J by 14 bases. Germline CDR1 is KGHSH and CDR2 is LQKENI. CDR3 sequence reads: CASSPSGGATEFF. Here the CDR3 DNA reads TGTGCCAGCTCACCTAGCGGGGGGGCTACTGAGTTCTTC.

The rearrangement uses TRBV29-1 and TRBJ2-1; tentatively, D is TRBD2 (6 bases). The CDR3 runs to 12 residues. With 3 bases removed from V and 16 bases from J, the gap between germline ends came to 19 bases. Germline V gives CDR1 SQVTM, CDR2 ANQGSEA. CDR3 protein: CSVEGGTGSEFF. For the CDR3, the DNA is TGCAGCGTTGAGGGCGGGACCGGATCAGAATTCTTC.

Details on this clonotype: Just one base apart from a much larger clone, this may be a read error. The J gene is TRBJ2-7, the V gene TRBV12-3 or TRBV12-4; D might be TRBD2 (6 bases). The germline V and J ends were trimmed by 1 base and 3 bases, with 10 bases remaining between them. The CDR3 consists of 14 residues. CDR3 DNA: TGTGCCAGCAGTTTAGGGGACTCCTACTACGAGCAGTACTTC. Amino acid sequence: CASSLGDSYYEQYF.

In this sample, this clonotype turned up many times. This chain joins TRBV3-1 and TRBJ1-2; perhaps TRBD1 as D (5 bases). The CDR3 sequence is 16 residues long. Trimming removed 0 bases from V and 2 bases from J, with 13 bases in between. CDR1 and CDR2 (germline): LGHDT, YNNKEL (reference sequence). Written as DNA, the CDR3 is TGTGCCAGCAGCCAAGAATCAGGCAGGGAAAACTATGGCTACACCTTC. Translation: CASSQESGRENYGYTF. The full variable domain, in which reference TRBV3-1 and TRBJ1-2 provide the parts outside the CDR3, is DTAVSQTPKYLVTQMGNDKSIKCEQNLGHDTMYWYKQDSKKFLKIMFSYNNKELIINETVPNRFSPKSPDKAHLNLHINSLELGDSAVYFCASSQESGRENYGYTFGSGTRLTVV.

This clonotype showed up many times. This sequence joins TRBV29-1 and TRBJ2-7; 12 bases are shared with TRBD2. The V segment lost 1 base and the J segment 4 bases; nucleotides outside the gene matches: 5. The V gene's germline CDR1 is SQVTM and CDR2 ANQGSEA. CDR3 size: 15 residues. The CDR3 spells CSVEGGTSGLYEQYF. The CDR3 DNA sequence: TGCAGCGTTGAAGGGGGGACTAGCGGGTTGTACGAGCAGTACTTC.

The sample holds a few counts of this clonotype. This chain uses TRBV2 with TRBJ2-7, with 11 bases aligning to TRBD1. This CDR3 region has 15 residues. Germline CDR1 and CDR2: SNHLY and FYNNEI. The V segment lost 7 bases and the J segment 5 bases; nucleotides outside the gene matches: 10. The CDR3 DNA reads as TGTGCCAGCAAAGAACGGACAGGGGGCGAAGACGAGCAGTACTTC. Translated: CASKERTGGEDEQYF.

This clonotype came up many times. The V call is TRBV12-3 or TRBV12-4, the J call TRBJ2-5; tentatively, D is TRBD1 or TRBD2 (6 bases each). The ends were cut back, 3 bases at V and 5 bases at J, with 13 bases in the middle. CDR3 size: 14 residues. The CDR3 region has the DNA TGTGCCAGCAGTTTGGGGGGCGCGGGTGAGACCCAGTACTTC. Protein product: CASSLGGAGETQYF.

This clonotype came up many times. This chain joins TRBV2 and TRBJ2-5; TRBD2 agrees at 10 bases. The junction had 11 bases not matched to a gene; V was cut back by 0 bases and J by 4 bases. CDR1 and CDR2 from the germline V gene are SNHLY and FYNNEI. The CDR3 loop spans 18 amino acids. CDR3 DNA sequence: TGTGCCAGCAGTGAAGCCGGGACTAGCGCCAGAGGAGGAGAGACCCAGTACTTC. Translated, it gives CASSEAGTSARGGETQYF.

This clonotype appeared a few times. The chain employs TRBV6-5 and TRBJ2-2; tentative D call: TRBD1 (9 bases). The CDR3 is 16 amino acids. Deletions cut 5 bases from V and 4 bases from J, with 17 bases between. Germline V gives CDR1 MNHEY, CDR2 SVGAGI. CDR3 nucleotides: TGTGCCAGCAGTAAACAGGGGGCGGGGGGCACCGGGGAGCTGTTTTTT. Translated, it gives CASSKQGAGGTGELFF.

This clonotype was found many times. This rearrangement joins TRBV7-2 to TRBJ2-3, with TRBD2 matching over 8 bases. The CDR3 is 16 amino acids. The V gene's germline CDR1 is SGHTA and CDR2 FQGNSA. V gave up 4 bases and J gave up 2 bases; unmatched junction bases: 8. CDR3 amino acids: CASSSGGGTFTDTQYF. Here the CDR3 DNA reads TGTGCCAGCAGCTCGGGGGGGGGCACGTTCACAGATACGCAGTATTTT.

Remarks on this clonotype: The junction departs from the called germline gene at one end, perhaps through a read error. V and J are TRBV20-1 and TRBJ2-1; possible D gene TRBD2, 6 bases. The CDR3 length is 16 residues. Germline assignment: CDR1 DFQATT and CDR2 SNEGSKA (reference sequence). The CDR3, as DNA: TGCAGTGCTAGGAGTAGCGGCGAAAGCTCCTACAGTGAGCAGTTCTTC. Translating gives CSARSSGESSYSEQFF.

This clonotype has a count of ten or more. The chain recombines TRBV27 with TRBJ2-1; 13 bases fit TRBD2. This CDR3 region has 18 residues. The V and J ends lost 4 bases and 5 bases, in that order; junction bases with no gene match: 11. CDR1 MNHEY and CDR2 SMNVEV come from the germline V gene (reference sequence). The CDR3 reads CASSSNRLAGGRNNEQFF. The CDR3 nucleotides are TGTGCCAGCAGTTCCAACAGACTAGCGGGGGGTCGTAACAATGAGCAGTTCTTC.

This clonotype has at least ten counts. CDR3 amino acids: CASSQEDRGISEAFF. The CDR3 coding sequence is TGTGCCAGCAGCCAAGAGGACAGGGGTATTTCTGAAGCTTTCTTT. V usage is TRBV3-1 and J usage is TRBJ1-1; TRBD1 matches 9 bases. Germline V gene data show CDR1 as LGHDT and CDR2 as YNNKEL (reference sequence). The CDR3 has 15 residues. With 0 bases clipped from V and 6 bases from J, the junction kept 5 bases outside the gene matches. The entire variable domain, with the rest obtained from reference TRBV3-1 and TRBJ1-1, is as follows: DTAVSQTPKYLVTQMGNDKSIKCEQNLGHDTMYWYKQDSKKFLKIMFSYNNKELIINETVPNRFSPKSPDKAHLNLHINSLELGDSAVYFCASSQEDRGISEAFFGQGTRLTVV.

This clonotype occurred many times. The genes are TRBV2 and TRBJ1-3; maybe TRBD1 (5 bases). Germline CDR1 and CDR2: SNHLY and FYNNEI. The V and J ends lost 2 bases and 2 bases respectively, with 16 bases between them. This CDR3 has 17 amino acids. The CDR3 DNA reads as TGTGCCAGCAGTGAACGGCTCCCAGGGCGCACTGGAAACACCATATATTTT. Translating it yields CASSERLPGRTGNTIYF.

This clonotype has at least ten counts. This sequence joins TRBV14 and TRBJ1-2, with D possibly being TRBD1 (6 bases). CDR1 SGHDN and CDR2 FVKESK come from the germline V gene. Trimming pared 0 bases from V and 4 bases from J, leaving 12 bases between. This CDR3 is built from 15 residues. CDR3 DNA: TGTGCCAGCAGCCAAGATAATGCAGGGGCCTATGGCTACACCTTC. It encodes CASSQDNAGAYGYTF.

V usage is TRBV7-9 and J usage is TRBJ2-7, with unresolved D. V lost 5 bases to trimming and J lost 5 bases, with 19 bases between them. CDR1 and CDR2 (germline): SEHNR, FQNEAQ (reference sequence). The CDR3 totals 15 residues. Here the CDR3 DNA reads TGTGCCAGCAGCCCATACCTTCTGGGTGAGAACGAGCAGTACTTC. It specifies CASSPYLLGENEQYF.

In this sample, this clonotype turned up many times. The chain has TRBV27 and TRBJ2-7, with D possibly TRBD1 on 6 matching bases. This CDR3 region has 14 residues. Germline CDR1 is MNHEY and CDR2 is SMNVEV (reference sequence). V lost 4 bases to trimming and J lost 5 bases, with 15 bases between them. The CDR3 DNA reads as TGTGCCAGCAGTTCGCCCCCTCAGGGGAACGAGCAGTACTTC. Protein product: CASSSPPQGNEQYF.

This clonotype was picked up a small number of times. Just one base apart from a much larger clone, this may be a read error. The chain couples TRBV5-4 to TRBJ2-3; 10 bases are shared with TRBD2. Germline values: CDR1 SGHNT, CDR2 YYREEE (reference sequence). This CDR3 has 16 amino acids. CDR3 protein: CVSSARTSGGTDTQYF. The CDR3 bases are TGTGTCAGCAGCGCAAGGACTAGCGGTGGCACAGATACGCAGTATTTT.

This clonotype was picked up many times. The V and J genes are TRBV5-6 and TRBJ2-7; D possibly corresponds to TRBD1 (6 bases). CDR1 and CDR2 (germline): SGHDT, YYEEEE. The V gene lost 1 base and the J gene lost 3 bases, with 14 bases spanning the gap. The CDR3 is 15 residues long. CDR3 DNA: TGTGCCAGCAGCTTGTCTCCAGGGGTTGTCTACGAGCAGTACTTC. This translates into CASSLSPGVVYEQYF.

This clonotype was observed many times. The gene calls are TRBV29-1 and TRBJ2-5; D is undetermined. V lost 4 bases to trimming and J lost 0 bases, with 9 bases between them. The CDR3 is made up of 13 amino acids. Germline V lookup: CDR1 SQVTM, CDR2 ANQGSEA. CDR3 coding DNA: TGCAGCGTTGGAAACATGTACCAAGAGACCCAGTACTTC. It yields the protein CSVGNMYQETQYF. Full variable domain (missing parts from reference TRBV29-1 and TRBJ2-5): SAVISQKPSRDICQRGTSLTIQCQVDSQVTMMFWYRQQPGQSLTLIATANQGSEATYESGFVIDKFPISRPNLTFSTLTVSNMSPEDSSIYLCSVGNMYQETQYFGPGTRLLVL.

This clonotype was recorded many times. The chain uses TRBV29-1 and TRBJ2-5, with 7 bases lining up with TRBD2. This CDR3 comprises 13 residues. Germline values: CDR1 SQVTM, CDR2 ANQGSEA. V gave up 7 bases and J gave up 7 bases; unmatched junction bases: 12. The CDR3 is CSAKTSTTGTQYF. Written as DNA, the CDR3 is TGCAGCGCCAAGACTAGCACCACGGGGACCCAGTACTTC.

Ten or more counts support this clonotype. The chain has TRBV12-3 or TRBV12-4 and TRBJ2-2, with 8 bases aligning to TRBD2. The CDR3 totals 13 residues. J was trimmed by 6 bases and V by 4 bases; bases with no gene match: 1. CDR3 region: CASSWTSPGELFF. The CDR3 coding sequence is TGTGCCAGCAGTTGGACTAGCCCCGGGGAGCTGTTTTTT.